What follows are 20 T cell receptor beta chains derived from one specimen sequenced in a study of control samples from healthy donors and cancer patients. Sequenced by immunoSEQ multiplex PCR; TCRdb stores in-frame clones only, minus some. The data show about 170,000 clones, over 85% seen once. Sequencing was performed on blood. Receptors were obtained from a man aged 25-45 years in good health.

The chain is built from TRBV27 and TRBJ2-3; D remains ambiguous. The V gene's germline CDR1 is MNHEY and CDR2 SMNVEV (reference sequence). The CDR3 contains 12 residues. With 3 bases removed from V and 0 bases from J, the gap between germline ends came to 1 base. The CDR3 here is CASSFSTDTQYF. The CDR3 DNA reads TGTGCCAGCAGTTTTAGCACAGATACGCAGTATTTT.

J is TRBJ2-2 and V is TRBV6-5, with 9 bases lining up with TRBD2. Unmatched junction bases numbered 9, after V lost 11 bases and J lost 5 bases. The CDR3 spans 14 residues. In germline, CDR1 is MNHEY, CDR2 SVGAGI. The CDR3 DNA follows: TGTGCCTCCGTAGCGGGAGTGGGGACCGGGGAGCTGTTTTTT. The encoded protein is CASVAGVGTGELFF.

The rearrangement uses TRBV6-5 and TRBJ2-3; D may be TRBD1 (7 bases). V dropped 0 bases and J dropped 4 bases, with 14 bases sitting between them. Germline V gene data show CDR1 as MNHEY and CDR2 as SVGAGI. The CDR3 runs 16 residues. This CDR3 reads CASSYSSQGGADTQYF. CDR3 coding DNA: TGTGCCAGCAGTTACTCGAGCCAGGGGGGCGCAGATACGCAGTATTTT.

The V gene is TRBV7-8, the J gene TRBJ2-3; 7 bases match TRBD1. Germline values: CDR1 SGHVS, CDR2 FQNEAQ. The junction had 3 bases not matched to a gene; V was cut back by 5 bases and J by 1 base. The CDR3 totals 14 residues. The CDR3 DNA is TGTGCCAGCAGCCGGGACAGAGGCACAGATACGCAGTATTTT. This translates into CASSRDRGTDTQYF.

In its sample, this clone was seen once. The rearrangement joins TRBV18 to TRBJ1-1, with 8 positions matching TRBD1. The V segment lost 8 bases and the J segment 0 bases; nucleotides outside the gene matches: 2. The CDR3 sequence is 13 residues long. Germline assignment: CDR1 KGHSH and CDR2 LQKENI. CDR3 amino acids: CASRQGMNTEAFF. As DNA, the CDR3 is TGTGCCAGCAGACAGGGGATGAACACTGAAGCTTTCTTT.

J is TRBJ1-1 and V is TRBV14; D remains unclear. Trimming removed 6 bases from V and 0 bases from J, with 8 bases in between. CDR3 length equals 13 residues. Germline lookup yields CDR1 SGHDN and CDR2 FVKESK. The CDR3 loop reads CASSGNMNTEAFF. The CDR3 region has the DNA TGTGCCAGCAGTGGGAACATGAACACTGAAGCTTTCTTT.

The J gene is TRBJ1-5, the V gene TRBV19; D call uncertain. From germline, CDR1 is LNHDA and CDR2 SQIVND (reference sequence). The CDR3 consists of 15 residues. V lost 6 bases to trimming and J lost 0 bases, with 12 bases between them. The CDR3 DNA is TGTGCCAGTAGCCCCACCACGTATAGCAATCAGCCCCAGCATTTT. As protein: CASSPTTYSNQPQHF.

The chain carries TRBV6-2 or TRBV6-3 and TRBJ2-4; 10 bases are shared with TRBD2. Trimming removed 2 bases from V and 0 bases from J; junction bases left unmatched: 7. CDR1 MNHEY and CDR2 SVGEGT come from the germline V gene. The CDR3 has 18 residues. CDR3 coding DNA: TGTGCCAGCAGTTACGTTAGGACTAGCGGATTAGCCAAAAACATTCAGTACTTC. This encodes CASSYVRTSGLAKNIQYF.

The chain carries TRBV5-1 and TRBJ2-2; 7 positions match TRBD2. The CDR3 has 15 amino acids. V shed 5 bases and J 1 base; nucleotides not matched to a gene: 5. Germline V gene sequence: CDR1 SGHRS, CDR2 YFSETQ. This CDR3 reads CASSQGGGNTGELFF. The CDR3 nucleotides are TGCGCCAGCAGTCAGGGCGGGGGGAACACCGGGGAGCTGTTTTTT.

V usage is TRBV6-5 and J usage is TRBJ1-5, with D perhaps TRBD1 (5 bases). The germline gives CDR1 MNHEY, CDR2 SVGAGI. This CDR3 has 14 residues. The germline V and J ends were trimmed by 6 bases and 7 bases, with 16 bases remaining between them. The CDR3 region is CASRTGESSQPQHF. The DNA for the CDR3 is TGTGCCAGCAGGACGGGGGAATCGAGCCAGCCCCAGCATTTT.

The chain employs TRBV29-1 and TRBJ2-5, with D perhaps assigned TRBD1 or TRBD2 (5 bases each). CDR3 size: 12 residues. Germline loops: CDR1 SQVTM, CDR2 ANQGSEA. Trimming removed 4 bases from V and 5 bases from J, with 11 bases in between. The CDR3 protein is CSVATGLETQYF. In DNA form, the CDR3 reads TGCAGCGTTGCTACGGGGCTCGAGACCCAGTACTTC.

The chain joins TRBV12-3 or TRBV12-4 to TRBJ2-7; possibly TRBD1 for D (5 bases). Trimming took off 5 bases at V and 6 bases at J, with 11 bases between the two ends. The CDR3 is made up of 12 amino acids. CDR3 in amino acids: CASSQGSGEQYF. In DNA, the CDR3 is TGTGCCAGCAGTCAGGGTTCCGGCGAGCAGTACTTC.

J is TRBJ1-3 and V is TRBV29-1; TRBD1 aligns across 7 bases. CDR3 size: 11 residues. V was pared by 5 bases and J by 12 bases, with 7 bases of the junction left unmatched. CDR1 and CDR2 from the germline V gene are SQVTM and ANQGSEA. CDR3 sequence: CSVSDRANIYF. As DNA, the CDR3 is TGCAGCGTTTCAGACAGGGCAAACATATATTTT.

The V gene is TRBV3-1 (or the pseudogene TRBV3-2), the J gene TRBJ1-1, with a tentative D call TRBD1 (5 bases). The CDR3 is made up of 16 amino acids. Germline lookup yields CDR1 LGHDT and CDR2 YNNKEL (reference sequence). Trimming shortened V by 0 bases and J by 1 base, and 12 bases separated the two germline ends. The CDR3 DNA is TGTGCCAGCAGCCAAGATCGGGGGGGACCGAACACTGAAGCTTTCTTT. The encoded protein is CASSQDRGGPNTEAFF.

This clone was counted a few times. In nucleotides, the CDR3 is TGTGCCAGCAGCTTGGGCGCCGGGGGGGGCCAAGAGACCCAGTACTTC. Protein product: CASSLGAGGGQETQYF. The rearrangement uses TRBV11-3 and TRBJ2-5; TRBD2 aligns across 8 bases. The CDR3 loop spans 16 amino acids. Losses at the gene ends were 3 bases for V and 1 base for J; bases not matched to a gene: 7. Germline loops: CDR1 SGHNT, CDR2 YENEEA. The complete variable domain, with remaining parts taken from reference TRBV11-3 and TRBJ2-5, reads EAGVVQSPRYKIIEKKQPVAFWCNPISGHNTLYWYLQNLGQGPELLIRYENEEAVDDSQLPKDRFSAERLKGVDSTLKIQPAELGDSAVYLCASSLGAGGGQETQYFGPGTRLLVL.

CDR3 sequence: CASSDRGGGTEAFF. The CDR3 region has the DNA TGTGCCAGCTCCGACAGGGGTGGAGGCACTGAAGCTTTCTTT. The genes are TRBV9 and TRBJ1-1, with TRBD1 identical over 8 bases. Germline loops: CDR1 SGDLS, CDR2 YYNGEE. V trimming: 7 bases; J trimming: 4 bases; junction bases outside the gene matches: 9. CDR3 size: 14 residues.

The gene calls are TRBV12-3 or TRBV12-4 and TRBJ2-2; D gene unclear. The CDR3 length is 12 residues. The V gene lost 2 bases and the J gene lost 6 bases, with 4 bases spanning the gap. CDR3 sequence reads: CASSLSAGELFF. As DNA, the CDR3 is TGTGCCAGCAGTTTATCCGCCGGGGAGCTGTTTTTT.

CDR3 in amino acids: CASSRGQVDTEAFF. The CDR3 DNA reads as TGCGCCAGCAGCCGGGGACAGGTGGACACTGAAGCTTTCTTT. The chain combines TRBV4-3 with TRBJ1-1, with 8 bases identical to TRBD1. V trimming: 4 bases; J trimming: 3 bases; junction bases outside the gene matches: 4. There are 14 residues in the CDR3. Germline V gene sequence: CDR1 LGHNA, CDR2 YSLEER.

This chain links TRBV11-2 with TRBJ1-1, with D possibly matching TRBD1 (5 bases). CDR1 is SGHAT and CDR2 is FQNNGV in the germline V gene. With 4 bases removed from V and 5 bases from J, the gap between germline ends came to 14 bases. This CDR3 is built from 14 residues. In nucleotides, the CDR3 is TGTGCCAGCAGCTATACAGGAAAAGGGACTGAAGCTTTCTTT. This translates into CASSYTGKGTEAFF.

The gene calls are TRBV6-2 or TRBV6-3 and TRBJ1-2; D ambiguous. V gave up 5 bases and J gave up 4 bases, with 11 bases separating them. Germline assignment: CDR1 MNHEY and CDR2 SVGEGT. The CDR3 is 13 amino acids. The CDR3 DNA is TGTGCCAGCAGTCTTCAGGAACCCTATGGCTACACCTTC. Protein product: CASSLQEPYGYTF.